This T cell receptor beta chain was sequenced in a study of pediatric ulcerative colitis. Regarding the study as a whole: In rectum, acute severe colitis had expanded clones and less diversity.

Trimming stripped 3 bases from V and 1 base from J, with 13 bases between. This CDR3 contains 16 residues. Germline V CDR1 and CDR2: MDHEN, SYDVKM. Points on this clone: Its antigen is unknown.

Here immunoSEQ multiplex PCR was the method, and the copy in TCRdb shows in-frame clones only, minus some. The sample has 55,000 to 70,000 clones, 80% to 90% seen once; the top ten hold about 1.5%. The specimen was blood. The J gene is TRBJ2-4, the V gene TRBV28, with D unresolved. The sequence derives from a boy aged 5-17 years who was a control in a study of pediatric ulcerative colitis. CDR3 nucleotides: TGTGCCAGCAGTTTTCGGGTTTCTTCGGCCAAAAACATTCAGTACTTC. It specifies CASSFRVSSAKNIQYF.